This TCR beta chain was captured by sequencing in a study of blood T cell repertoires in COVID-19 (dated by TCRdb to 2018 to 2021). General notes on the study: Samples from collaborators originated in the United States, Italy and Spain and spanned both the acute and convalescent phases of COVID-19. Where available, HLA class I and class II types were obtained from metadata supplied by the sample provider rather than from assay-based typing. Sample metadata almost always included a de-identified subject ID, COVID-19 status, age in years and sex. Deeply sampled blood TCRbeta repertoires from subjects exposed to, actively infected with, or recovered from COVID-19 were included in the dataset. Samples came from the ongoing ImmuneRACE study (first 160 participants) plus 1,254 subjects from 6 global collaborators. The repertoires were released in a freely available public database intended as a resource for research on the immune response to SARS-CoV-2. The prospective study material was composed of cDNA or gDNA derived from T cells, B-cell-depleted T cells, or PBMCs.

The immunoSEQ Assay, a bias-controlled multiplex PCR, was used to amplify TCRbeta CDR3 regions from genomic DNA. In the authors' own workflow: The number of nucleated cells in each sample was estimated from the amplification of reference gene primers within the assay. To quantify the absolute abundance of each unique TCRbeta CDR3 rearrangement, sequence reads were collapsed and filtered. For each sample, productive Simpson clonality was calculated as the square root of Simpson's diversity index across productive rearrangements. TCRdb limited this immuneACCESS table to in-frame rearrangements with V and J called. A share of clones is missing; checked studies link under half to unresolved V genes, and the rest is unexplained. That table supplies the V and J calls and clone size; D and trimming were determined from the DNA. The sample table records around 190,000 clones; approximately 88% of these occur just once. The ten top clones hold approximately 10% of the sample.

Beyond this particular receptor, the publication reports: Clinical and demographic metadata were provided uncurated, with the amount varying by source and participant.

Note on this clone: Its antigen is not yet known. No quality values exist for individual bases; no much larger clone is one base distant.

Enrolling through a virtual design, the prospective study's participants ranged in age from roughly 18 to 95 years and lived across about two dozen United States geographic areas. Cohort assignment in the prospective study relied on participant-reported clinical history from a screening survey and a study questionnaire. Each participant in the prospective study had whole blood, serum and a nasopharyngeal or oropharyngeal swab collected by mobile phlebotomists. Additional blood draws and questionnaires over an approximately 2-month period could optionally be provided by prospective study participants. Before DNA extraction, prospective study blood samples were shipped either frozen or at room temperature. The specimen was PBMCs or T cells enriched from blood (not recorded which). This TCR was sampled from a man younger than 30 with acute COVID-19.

The DNA sequence is given as TGTGCCATCAGCGGGAGGGCCGATCAAGAGACCCAGTACTTC. It codes for CAISGRADQETQYF. The chain is assembled from TRBV10-3 and TRBJ2-5, with 8 bases in between that match TRBD2. Via the germline V gene, CDR1 is ENHRY and CDR2 SYGVKD. Here V drops 6 bases and J drops 2 bases, and the junction holds 5 bases not matched to any gene. The cysteine opens and the phenylalanine closes a CDR3 of 14 amino acids. The CDR3 DNA has 42 bases and is translated from base 1.